This T cell receptor beta chain was retrieved from a study of blood T cells in healthy people across ages. Whole-study findings and limits: Diversity estimated from one million T cells was considered an underestimate. Diversity of TCR beta per million T cells declined in a roughly linear way with age.

V lost 6 bases, J lost 2 bases, and 16 bases lay in between. The CDR3 has 14 amino acids. Per the germline V gene, CDR1 is DFQATT and CDR2 is SNEGSKA (reference sequence). The use of a sample-barcoded 5' primer and a J-beta primer mix characterized a second PCR of roughly 7 to 11 cycles. In TCRdb, the 5' RACE reads were re-called with MiXCR into one record per CDR3 protein. The data hold 1.5 million to 2 million distinct CDR3 sequences, with about 49% observed a single time. Healthy Russian Caucasian donors spanned ages about 6 to 95 years. A remark on this clonotype: As yet, its antigen is unknown.

The V gene is TRBV20-1, the J gene TRBJ1-2, with D maybe TRBD1 (5 bases). Sequencing was performed on blood. The receptor was derived from a woman aged 40 to 50 in good health. The CDR3 bases are TGCAGTGCGAAGCGGGGGGTGCCCAACTATGGCTACACCTTC. Translated, it gives CSAKRGVPNYGYTF.